These 21 T cell receptor beta chains were sequenced from one sample in a study of T cell responses to AZD1222 COVID-19 vaccine. Sequenced by immunoSEQ multiplex PCR; TCRdb stores in-frame clones only, minus some. The sample shows 95,000 to 100,000 clones, about 90% of them seen only once. The source material was peripheral blood, sampled on day 0 of AZD1222 vaccination. The receptors derive from an adult in good health.

The chain combines TRBV18 with TRBJ1-2; D remains ambiguous. Trimming left V 2 bases short and J 8 bases short, with 12 bases between. CDR1 and CDR2 from the germline V gene are KGHSH and LQKENI. There are 13 residues in the CDR3. The CDR3 region has the DNA TGTGCCAGCTCACCAGGCGCAAACGAGGGCTACACCTTC. Translated: CASSPGANEGYTF. The whole variable domain, remainder taken from reference TRBV18 and TRBJ1-2, is NAGVMQNPRHLVRRRGQEARLRCSPMKGHSHVYWYRQLPEEGLKFMVYLQKENIIDESGMPKERFSAEFPKEGPSILRIQQVVRGDSAAYFCASSPGANEGYTFGSGTRLTVV.

This clone showed up just once. The genes are TRBV5-4 and TRBJ2-7; D remains ambiguous. Trimming cost V 2 bases and J 4 bases, with 13 bases left between them. CDR3 length: 14 amino acids. The germline gives CDR1 SGHNT, CDR2 YYREEE (reference sequence). CDR3 DNA sequence: TGTGCCAGCAGCTTAACACGGATTCTTTACGAGCAGTACTTC. Protein: CASSLTRILYEQYF.

The J gene is TRBJ2-2, the V gene TRBV11-2; D remains unclear. V dropped 4 bases and J dropped 1 base, with 7 bases sitting between them. CDR1 SGHAT and CDR2 FQNNGV come from the germline V gene. The CDR3 extends over 14 amino acids. CDR3 sequence (DNA): TGTGCCAGCAGCTCCCTCAAGAACACCGGGGAGCTGTTTTTT. Encoded protein: CASSSLKNTGELFF.

This clone ranks as medium-sized. V gene TRBV9 combines with J gene TRBJ2-3; 11 nucleotides align to TRBD2. J lost 5 bases, V lost 4 bases, and 12 bases had no gene match. Germline loops: CDR1 SGDLS, CDR2 YYNGEE. The CDR3 runs 17 residues. The CDR3, as DNA: TGTGCCAGCAGCTCAACATTAGCGGGAGGGCCGGTAGATACGCAGTATTTT. This sequence encodes CASSSTLAGGPVDTQYF.

The chain combines TRBV5-1 with TRBJ2-2; D is ambiguous. The CDR3 sequence is 14 residues long. CDR1 SGHRS and CDR2 YFSETQ come from the germline V gene. Trimming cost V 6 bases and J 7 bases, with 16 bases left between them. The CDR3 DNA is TGCGCCAGCAACCCTGACATTGGGATCGGGGAGCTGTTTTTT. Its protein is CASNPDIGIGELFF.

The sample holds one count of this clone. This sequence joins TRBV2 and TRBJ2-1, with TRBD2 matching 9 bases. Germline V gives CDR1 SNHLY, CDR2 FYNNEI. Trimming at V came to 2 bases and at J to 4 bases, leaving 15 bases not matched to a gene. The CDR3 consists of 19 residues. CDR3: CASSESTAGGSSTYNEQFF. CDR3 sequence (DNA): TGTGCCAGCAGTGAATCGACAGCGGGAGGCTCGAGTACGTACAATGAGCAGTTCTTC.

The chain recombines TRBV12-3 or TRBV12-4 with TRBJ1-1, with D perhaps matching TRBD1 (6 bases). The CDR3 has 13 amino acids. Trimming took off 2 bases at V and 9 bases at J, with 13 bases between the two ends. CDR3 residues: CASSLLGAGKAFF. CDR3 sequence (DNA): TGTGCCAGCAGTTTATTGGGGGCCGGTAAAGCTTTCTTT.

The J gene is TRBJ1-1, the V gene TRBV6-5; 7 bases agree with TRBD1. This CDR3 spans 13 amino acids. The germline gives CDR1 MNHEY, CDR2 SVGAGI. With 5 bases clipped from V and 3 bases from J, the junction kept 3 bases outside the gene matches. In DNA, the CDR3 is TGTGCCAGCAGTAGACAGGGAGACACTGAAGCTTTCTTT. The encoded protein is CASSRQGDTEAFF.

The rearrangement joins TRBV28 to TRBJ2-3; D not resolved. This CDR3 contains 11 residues. V was pared by 7 bases and J by 6 bases, with 8 bases between. Looked up from germline, CDR1 is MDHEN and CDR2 is SYDVKM. CDR3 in amino acids: CASTPGDTQYF. The CDR3 coding sequence is TGTGCCAGCACCCCGGGTGATACGCAGTATTTT.

In nucleotides, the CDR3 is TGTGCCAGCAGCCCGCCGACAGATGGTTCCTACGAGCAGTACTTC. Translating gives CASSPPTDGSYEQYF. This rearrangement joins TRBV11-2 to TRBJ2-7, with a weak D call TRBD1 (5 bases). The CDR3 sequence is 15 residues long. V was clipped by 5 bases and J by 1 base, with 15 bases between them. From germline, CDR1 is SGHAT and CDR2 FQNNGV.

This clone was recorded only once. The chain couples TRBV10-1 to TRBJ2-5; no firm D call. Trimming removed 3 bases at V and 2 bases at J, with 7 bases between. Germline V lookup: CDR1 WNHNN, CDR2 SYGVQD (reference sequence). There are 13 residues in the CDR3. CDR3 in DNA: TGCGCCAGCAGTGATGCAGTACAAGAGACCCAGTACTTC. It translates to CASSDAVQETQYF.

The chain combines TRBV29-1 with TRBJ2-1, with D possibly being TRBD1 (5 bases). This CDR3 spans 12 amino acids. Germline-derived CDR1 and CDR2 are SQVTM and ANQGSEA. The ends were cut back, 7 bases at V and 6 bases at J, with 13 bases in the middle. The CDR3 DNA is TGCAGCGCAGGCTCAGGGTTCAATGAGCAGTTCTTC. Encoded protein: CSAGSGFNEQFF.

In nucleotides, the CDR3 is TGTGCCAGCAGTTTCACGCGGGGCACTGAAGCTTTCTTT. It yields the protein CASSFTRGTEAFF. J is TRBJ1-1 and V is TRBV12-3 or TRBV12-4; D uncertain. Trimming cost V 3 bases and J 4 bases, with 9 bases left between them. The CDR3 contains 13 residues.

This chain joins TRBV27 and TRBJ1-2; D possibly corresponds to TRBD1 (5 bases). With 1 base removed from V and 7 bases from J, the gap between germline ends came to 10 bases. Germline assignment: CDR1 MNHEY and CDR2 SMNVEV (reference sequence). The CDR3 has 13 amino acids. CDR3 sequence: CASSLFQGGGYTF. The CDR3 DNA sequence: TGTGCCAGCAGTTTATTCCAGGGAGGTGGCTACACCTTC.

This clone was seen a single time. This sequence joins TRBV6-1 and TRBJ2-3, with 8 bases fitting TRBD2. Losses at the gene ends were 2 bases for V and 4 bases for J; bases not matched to a gene: 8. The CDR3 has 16 residues. The germline CDR1 and CDR2 sequences are MNHNS and SASEGT. CDR3: CASSEQAGDGADTQYF. CDR3 bases: TGTGCCAGCAGTGAACAAGCGGGAGACGGAGCAGATACGCAGTATTTT.

The gene calls are TRBV25-1 and TRBJ2-7; 10 bases line up with TRBD2. This CDR3 region has 15 residues. V lost 3 bases to trimming and J lost 5 bases; unmatched junction nucleotides: 7. Germline CDR1 MGHDK, CDR2 SYGVNS. Here the CDR3 reads CASSEEGLAFHEQYF. The CDR3 bases are TGTGCCAGCAGTGAGGAGGGACTAGCGTTTCACGAGCAGTACTTC.

This clone was detected only a few times. V gene TRBV2 combines with J gene TRBJ1-1; possibly TRBD1 for D (5 bases). CDR1 and CDR2 from the germline V gene are SNHLY and FYNNEI. V dropped 6 bases and J dropped 1 base, with 9 bases sitting between them. The CDR3 is 13 amino acids. This chain's CDR3 is CASRDTGNTEAFF. In nucleotides, the CDR3 is TGTGCCAGCAGAGATACAGGGAACACTGAAGCTTTCTTT.

This chain links TRBV7-2 with TRBJ2-7; TRBD1 agrees at 9 bases. Per germline, CDR1 SGHTA and CDR2 FQGNSA. The CDR3 spans 14 residues. V lost 5 bases and J lost 3; bases outside the gene matches: 5. The CDR3 here is CASSPGQGFYEQYF. Written as DNA, the CDR3 is TGTGCCAGCAGCCCCGGACAGGGGTTCTACGAGCAGTACTTC. Full variable domain (missing parts from reference TRBV7-2 and TRBJ2-7): GAGVSQSPSNKVTEKGKDVELRCDPISGHTALYWYRQSLGQGLEFLIYFQGNSAPDKSGLPSDRFSAERTGGSVSTLTIQRTQQEDSAVYLCASSPGQGFYEQYFGPGTRLTVT.

The V and J genes are TRBV6-1 and TRBJ1-5; the D is unclear. The CDR3 extends over 13 amino acids. Trimming stripped 2 bases from V and 6 bases from J, with 8 bases between. Germline CDR1 and CDR2: MNHNS and SASEGT. This CDR3 is CASSEQVVQPQHF. The CDR3 DNA follows: TGTGCCAGCAGTGAACAGGTAGTTCAGCCCCAGCATTTT.

V is TRBV29-1 and J is TRBJ1-1; the D gene is possibly TRBD1 (5 bases). The V gene's germline CDR1 is SQVTM and CDR2 ANQGSEA. V lost 3 bases and J lost 7, with 15 bases in between. CDR3 length equals 13 residues. CDR3 region: CSVDQRRESEAFF. DNA of the CDR3: TGCAGCGTTGACCAACGCAGGGAGAGTGAAGCTTTCTTT.

CDR3 sequence reads: CAISGGGRANYGYTF. The CDR3 coding sequence is TGTGCCATCAGTGGCGGAGGCAGGGCAAACTATGGCTACACCTTC. The chain uses TRBV10-3 and TRBJ1-2, with D possibly TRBD1 on 5 matching bases. This CDR3 contains 15 residues. V was shortened by 4 bases and J by 2 bases, with 14 bases between the two germline ends. In germline, CDR1 is ENHRY, CDR2 SYGVKD.